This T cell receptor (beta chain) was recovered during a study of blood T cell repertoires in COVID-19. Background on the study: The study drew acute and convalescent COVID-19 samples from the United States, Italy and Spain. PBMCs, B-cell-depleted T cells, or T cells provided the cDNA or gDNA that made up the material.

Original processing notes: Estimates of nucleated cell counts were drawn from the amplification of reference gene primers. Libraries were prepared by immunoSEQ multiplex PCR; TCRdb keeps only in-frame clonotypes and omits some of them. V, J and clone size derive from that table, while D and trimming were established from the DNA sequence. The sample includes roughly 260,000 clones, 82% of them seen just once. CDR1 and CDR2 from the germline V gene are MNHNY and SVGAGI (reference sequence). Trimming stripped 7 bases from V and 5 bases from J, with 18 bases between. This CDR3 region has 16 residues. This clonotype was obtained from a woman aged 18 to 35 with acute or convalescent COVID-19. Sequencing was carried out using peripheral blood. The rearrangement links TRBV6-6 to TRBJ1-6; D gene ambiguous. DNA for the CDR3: TGTGCCAGCACTGCACCCGACGTTGGAGATAATTCACCCCTCCACTTT. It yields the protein CASTAPDVGDNSPLHF.